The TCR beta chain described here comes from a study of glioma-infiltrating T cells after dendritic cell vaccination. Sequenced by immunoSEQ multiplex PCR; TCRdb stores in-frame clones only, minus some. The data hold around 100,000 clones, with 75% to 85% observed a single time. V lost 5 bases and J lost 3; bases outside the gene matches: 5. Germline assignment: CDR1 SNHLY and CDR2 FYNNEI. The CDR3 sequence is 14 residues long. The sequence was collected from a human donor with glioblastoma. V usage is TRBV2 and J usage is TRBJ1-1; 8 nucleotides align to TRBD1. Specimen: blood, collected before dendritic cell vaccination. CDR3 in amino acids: CASSFTGGDTEAFF. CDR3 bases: TGTGCCAGCAGTTTTACAGGGGGGGACACTGAAGCTTTCTTT.